Included here is one TCR beta chain sequence, with context. Its cognate antigen is unknown. The junction and the germline gene differ at one end; a read error may be behind it. The CDR3 spans 15 residues. Germline CDR1 is MGHDK and CDR2 is SYGVNS. This sample was included in a study of identical twins. Study-level results: Memory repertoires lacked the insertion deficit that abundant cord blood beta clonotypes showed. Model-predicted out-of-frame TCR alpha sharing fell below observed values in monozygotic twins. Researchers reported excess low generation probability among twin-shared out-of-frame alpha sequences.

The cDNA had a unique molecular identifier and a template-switch universal primer site. TCRdb re-called the 5' RACE reads with MiXCR, one entry per CDR3 protein. The data contain roughly 1.6 million distinct CDR3 sequences, under 35% of them singletons. The TCR comes from a newborn girl in good health. The sequenced sample consisted of cord blood. The rearrangement links TRBV25-1 to TRBJ2-5; 8 bases are a match to TRBD2. For the CDR3, the DNA is TGTGCCAGCAGTGAAACTATAGCGGGGCAAGAGACCGAGTACTTC. It is translated as CASSETIAGQETEYF.